Listed below are T cell receptor beta chains from one sample, sequenced in a study of blood T cell repertoires in COVID-19. Profiled with immunoSEQ multiplex PCR; TCRdb holds only in-frame clones, not every one. The sample holds a few hundred thousand clones, roughly 90% seen once. Input material: PBMCs or T cells enriched from blood (not recorded which). These receptors were collected from a woman aged 25 to 39 who had recovered from COVID-19. Both conserved end residues are part of each CDR3. D genes are given only for firm matches. Not all rows give a size; the values are once, few, many and, for expanded clones, a class.

length: 14
V: TRBV19
J: TRBJ2-7
D: .
size: once
DNA: TGTGCCTCCAGTAGTGAACTAGAATGGGGCGAGCAGTACTTC
CDR3: CASSSELEWGEQYF

length: 15
V: TRBV9
J: TRBJ2-3
D: .
size: .
DNA: TGTGCCGAAGAGGGGGGCGGGAGTAACTCAGATACGCAGTATTTT
CDR3: CAEEGGGSNSDTQYF

length: 13
V: TRBV7-2
J: TRBJ1-1
D: .
size: .
DNA: TGTGCCAGCAGCTTAGGAACAGGGATTGAGGCTTTCTTT
CDR3: CASSLGTGIEAFF

length: 15
V: TRBV6-5
J: TRBJ2-5
D: TRBD2
size: .
DNA: TGTGCCAGCAGTTACTTGCGGGGGGGCCGAGAGACCCAGTACTTC
CDR3: CASSYLRGGRETQYF

length: 13
V: TRBV30
J: TRBJ1-2
D: .
size: .
DNA: TGTGCCCAGAGTCCGGATTACAGCTATGGCTACACCTTC
CDR3: CAQSPDYSYGYTF

length: 14
V: TRBV27
J: TRBJ2-5
D: TRBD1
size: .
DNA: TGTGCCAGCACCCCCGCCGGACAGGGAGAGACCCAGTACTTC
CDR3: CASTPAGQGETQYF

length: 15
V: TRBV6-1
J: TRBJ1-2
D: .
size: .
DNA: TGTGCCAGCAGTGAAGCGCTGGAAAGAGGGAGGGGCTACACCTTC
CDR3: CASSEALERGRGYTF

length: 14
V: TRBV15
J: TRBJ2-1
D: .
size: .
DNA: TGTGCCACCAGCAGAGATCAACCAGGGAATGAGCAGTTCTTC
CDR3: CATSRDQPGNEQFF

length: 15
V: TRBV24-1
J: TRBJ2-3
D: .
size: once
DNA: TGTGCCACCAGTGCTGGACTCCCCTCCACAGATACGCAGTATTTT
CDR3: CATSAGLPSTDTQYF

length: 14
V: TRBV24-1
J: TRBJ1-2
D: TRBD1
size: .
DNA: TGTGCCACCAGTGAGGGACAGGGGGCCTATGGCTACACCTTC
CDR3: CATSEGQGAYGYTF

length: 14
V: TRBV5-1
J: TRBJ2-7
D: TRBD1
size: .
DNA: TGCGCCAGCAGCCCCCCGGGACAGACCTACGAGCAGTACTTC
CDR3: CASSPPGQTYEQYF

length: 12
V: TRBV18
J: TRBJ1-2
D: TRBD1
size: .
DNA: TGTGCCAGCTCACCGCAGGGGGAAGGCTACACCTTC
CDR3: CASSPQGEGYTF

length: 14
V: TRBV20-1
J: TRBJ1-1
D: TRBD1
size: .
DNA: TGCAGTGCTAGTATCCCGGACAGGGTTAGTGAAGCTTTCTTT
CDR3: CSASIPDRVSEAFF

length: 14
V: TRBV7-3
J: TRBJ2-1
D: TRBD2
size: .
DNA: TGTGCCAGCAGCTTAAGGCGGGAGCACAATGAGCAGTTCTTC
CDR3: CASSLRREHNEQFF

length: 13
V: TRBV6-5
J: TRBJ2-7
D: .
size: .
DNA: TGTGCCAGCAGCTTGGGGAGGTTCTACGAGCAGTACTTC
CDR3: CASSLGRFYEQYF

length: 15
V: TRBV7-2
J: TRBJ2-1
D: .
size: .
DNA: TGTGCCAGCAGCTTAGCCTACGGTTCCTACAATGAGCAGTTCTTC
CDR3: CASSLAYGSYNEQFF

length: 14
V: TRBV29-1
J: TRBJ1-4
D: .
size: once
DNA: TGCAGCGCCCAGCGTGGGGGGACTAATGAAAAACTGTTTTTT
CDR3: CSAQRGGTNEKLFF

length: 15
V: TRBV19
J: TRBJ2-2
D: TRBD1
size: few
DNA: TGTGCCAGTAGTTCCCGGACAGGGTACACCGGGGAGCTGTTTTTT
CDR3: CASSSRTGYTGELFF

length: 11
V: TRBV5-5
J: TRBJ2-2
D: .
size: .
DNA: TGTGCCAGCAGCGCGTCCGGGGAGCTGTTTTTT
CDR3: CASSASGELFF

length: 14
V: TRBV6-5
J: TRBJ1-1
D: .
size: .
DNA: TGTGCCAGCAGTTACTCGAAGGAGTACACTGAAGCTTTCTTT
CDR3: CASSYSKEYTEAFF

length: 14
V: TRBV3-1/TRBV3-2
J: TRBJ2-7
D: .
size: .
DNA: TGTGCCAGCAGCCAAAGGGGGAGGGCCTACGAGCAGTACTTC
CDR3: CASSQRGRAYEQYF

length: 12
V: TRBV29-1
J: TRBJ1-5
D: TRBD1
size: .
DNA: TGCAGCGCCGGGACAGGTTTAACGCCCCAGCATTTT
CDR3: CSAGTGLTPQHF

length: 17
V: TRBV7-3
J: TRBJ1-3
D: .
size: .
DNA: TGTGCCAGCAGCTTAGCAGGTTCTCCAAACTCTGGAAACACCATATATTTT
CDR3: CASSLAGSPNSGNTIYF

length: 12
V: TRBV19
J: TRBJ2-7
D: .
size: .
DNA: TGTGCCAGTAGTTCCCCGAGCCACGAGCAGTACTTC
CDR3: CASSSPSHEQYF

length: 14
V: TRBV18
J: TRBJ2-7
D: TRBD1
size: .
DNA: TGTGCCAGCTCAGCCGGGACAGGGGTCTACGAGCAGTACTTC
CDR3: CASSAGTGVYEQYF

length: 14
V: TRBV6-2/TRBV6-3
J: TRBJ2-7
D: TRBD1
size: .
DNA: TGTGCCAGCAGTCACGACGGGACAGGGGGTGAGCAGTACTTC
CDR3: CASSHDGTGGEQYF

length: 13
V: TRBV7-3
J: TRBJ1-1
D: TRBD1
size: .
DNA: TGTGCCAGCAGCCTTACAGGGGGCACTGAAGCTTTCTTT
CDR3: CASSLTGGTEAFF

length: 13
V: TRBV11-2
J: TRBJ1-1
D: .
size: .
DNA: TGTGCCAGCAGCTTGACGGGCCAGGGTGAAGCTTTCTTT
CDR3: CASSLTGQGEAFF

length: 20
V: TRBV5-1
J: TRBJ1-2
D: .
size: once
DNA: TGCGCCAGCAGCTTGGCTCACGCCCCTCAGTTGAGACAGCTTAACTATGGCTACACCTTC
CDR3: CASSLAHAPQLRQLNYGYTF

length: 16
V: TRBV4-2
J: TRBJ2-7
D: TRBD2
size: .
DNA: TGTGCCAGCAGCCAAGAAGCTAGCGGGAGGTCCTACGAGCAGTACTTC
CDR3: CASSQEASGRSYEQYF

length: 16
V: TRBV10-3
J: TRBJ1-3
D: TRBD1
size: .
DNA: TGCGGGTGGGGACAGGGCTCCCAGAGCTCTGGAAACACCATATATTTT
CDR3: CGWGQGSQSSGNTIYF

length: 15
V: TRBV7-8
J: TRBJ2-1
D: TRBD2
size: .
DNA: TGTGCCAGCAGCTTGGCGGGAGGGCCAGGAGATGAGCAGTTCTTC
CDR3: CASSLAGGPGDEQFF

length: 15
V: TRBV9
J: TRBJ1-1
D: .
size: .
DNA: TGTGCCAGCAGCGCGGGGACATTCCTTAACACTGAAGCTTTCTTT
CDR3: CASSAGTFLNTEAFF

length: 15
V: TRBV10-3
J: TRBJ2-7
D: TRBD2
size: .
DNA: TGTGCCATCAGTCCGGGACTAGCGGGCACCTACGAGCAGTACTTC
CDR3: CAISPGLAGTYEQYF

length: 13
V: TRBV27
J: TRBJ2-3
D: .
size: .
DNA: TGTGCCAGCAGTTACAGGGTGCAAGATACGCAGTATTTT
CDR3: CASSYRVQDTQYF

length: 14
V: TRBV30
J: TRBJ1-1
D: .
size: .
DNA: TGTGCCTGGACAGCACGGGCGGGGAACACTGAAGCTTTCTTT
CDR3: CAWTARAGNTEAFF

length: 15
V: TRBV7-3
J: TRBJ1-2
D: .
size: .
DNA: TGTGCCAGCGCTTCAACAGGCACATACCCCTATGGCTACACCTTC
CDR3: CASASTGTYPYGYTF

length: 17
V: TRBV2
J: TRBJ1-6
D: TRBD1
size: .
DNA: TGTGCCAGCAGTGACCTTTCCGGGACAGGGTTAGGCTCACCCCTCCACTTT
CDR3: CASSDLSGTGLGSPLHF

length: 14
V: TRBV11-2
J: TRBJ1-6
D: .
size: .
DNA: TGTGCCAGCAGCTTTGGGGCAGGGCTTGTTGGCCTCCACTTT
CDR3: CASSFGAGLVGLHF

length: 15
V: TRBV6-2/TRBV6-3
J: TRBJ1-2
D: TRBD1
size: .
DNA: TGTGCCAGCAGTTACTCGCGGGACAGGGGGCATGGCTACACCTTC
CDR3: CASSYSRDRGHGYTF

length: 15
V: TRBV30
J: TRBJ1-5
D: .
size: .
DNA: TGTGCCTGGAGTAAAAGGGGATCAGGGGCCCAGCCCCAGCATTTT
CDR3: CAWSKRGSGAQPQHF

length: 12
V: TRBV30
J: TRBJ2-7
D: .
size: .
DNA: TGTGCCTGGAGTGTGGCACAGTACGAGCAGTACTTC
CDR3: CAWSVAQYEQYF

length: 15
V: TRBV28
J: TRBJ1-2
D: .
size: .
DNA: TGTGCCAGCAGTTTATTGACACATACTAACTATGGCTACACCTTC
CDR3: CASSLLTHTNYGYTF

length: 12
V: TRBV29-1
J: TRBJ2-7
D: .
size: once
DNA: TGCAGCGTTGGGCAAGGGGTAGGGGAGCAGTACTTC
CDR3: CSVGQGVGEQYF

length: 13
V: TRBV6-5
J: TRBJ1-5
D: .
size: .
DNA: TGTGCCACCGGAGGGACCGGGTATCAGCCCCAGCATTTT
CDR3: CATGGTGYQPQHF

length: 14
V: TRBV4-2
J: TRBJ2-3
D: TRBD2
size: .
DNA: TGTGCCAGCAGCCAAGATCAATCGGCTAGCGGGACCCGATTT
CDR3: CASSQDQSASGTRF

length: 14
V: TRBV6-5
J: TRBJ2-5
D: .
size: .
DNA: TGTGCCAGCAGTTACTCGGGCGGAGGGGAGACCCAGTACTTC
CDR3: CASSYSGGGETQYF